The 17 T cell receptor beta chains below were found in one sample sequenced in a study of blood T cell repertoires in COVID-19. Data came from immunoSEQ multiplex PCR; TCRdb stores just in-frame clones and leaves some out. The profile shows about 180,000 clones, 82% of them singletons. The sequenced material came from peripheral blood. The receptors here all came from a woman of 80 years or more with active or convalescent COVID-19.

The V and J genes are TRBV18 and TRBJ2-2; 7 nucleotides agree with TRBD1. The length of the CDR3 is 15 residues. Germline lookup yields CDR1 KGHSH and CDR2 LQKENI. V dropped 4 bases and J dropped 2; count of bases not matched to a gene: 4. The CDR3 sequence is CASSRGTANTGELFF. The CDR3 DNA is TGTGCCAGCTCACGAGGGACAGCCAACACCGGGGAGCTGTTTTTT.

The chain combines TRBV2 with TRBJ2-1; 11 bases map to TRBD2. This CDR3 region has 14 residues. CDR1 is SNHLY and CDR2 is FYNNEI in the germline V gene. Trimming at V came to 8 bases and at J to 5 bases, leaving 5 bases not matched to a gene. CDR3 bases: TGTGCCAGCGGTCGACTAGCGGGAAACAATGAGCAGTTCTTC. It yields the protein CASGRLAGNNEQFF.

The gene calls are TRBV7-9 and TRBJ2-6, with TRBD2 matching 8 bases. CDR1 and CDR2 from the germline V gene are SEHNR and FQNEAQ (reference sequence). The CDR3 consists of 19 residues. The junction had 14 bases not matched to a gene; V was cut back by 7 bases and J by 0 bases. The CDR3 loop reads CASTRNVVSGISGANVLTF. The DNA of the CDR3 is TGTGCCAGCACCAGAAACGTGGTTAGCGGGATCTCTGGGGCCAACGTCCTGACTTTC.

The rearrangement links TRBV6-1 to TRBJ2-3; the D gene is possibly TRBD2 (5 bases). Germline loops: CDR1 MNHNS, CDR2 SASEGT. V lost 0 bases and J 3 bases, leaving 25 bases between the germline ends. This CDR3 is built from 20 residues. The CDR3 DNA reads as TGTGCCAGCAGTGAAGCCCAGTTTTTGATGGGGAGTGGGAAGACAGATACGCAGTATTTT. This sequence encodes CASSEAQFLMGSGKTDTQYF.

The rearrangement uses TRBV28 and TRBJ1-2; D uncertain. V lost 9 bases, J lost 0 bases, and 5 bases lay in between. The CDR3 has 11 residues. Germline V CDR1 and CDR2: MDHEN, SYDVKM. CDR3 nucleotide sequence: TGTGCCAGTCGGTCTAACTATGGCTACACCTTC. Amino acids: CASRSNYGYTF.

The chain links TRBV19 to TRBJ1-2; weak D call: TRBD1 (5 bases). Germline V CDR1 and CDR2: LNHDA, SQIVND (reference sequence). V lost 6 bases, J lost 0 bases, and 8 bases lay in between. There are 13 residues in the CDR3. The CDR3 region is CASRLQANYGYTF. DNA of the CDR3: TGTGCCAGTAGGTTACAGGCTAACTATGGCTACACCTTC.

This clone was picked up a small number of times. The genes are TRBV5-6 and TRBJ1-2; D perhaps matches TRBD1 (5 bases). V lost 0 bases, J lost 3 bases, and 9 bases lay in between. The CDR3 has 14 amino acids. CDR1 and CDR2 (germline): SGHDT, YYEEEE. Written as DNA, the CDR3 is TGTGCCAGCAGCTTGGGCGGGGCCCACTATGGCTACACCTTC. Translation gives CASSLGGAHYGYTF.

The gene calls are TRBV5-6 and TRBJ2-7, with 10 positions matching TRBD2. CDR1 is SGHDT, CDR2 YYEEEE, per germline. The CDR3 spans 16 residues. J was trimmed by 4 bases and V by 4 bases; bases with no gene match: 11. The CDR3 DNA reads as TGTGCCAGCAGCCATTATACTAGCGGGATTTCGTACGAGCAGTACTTC. Encoded protein: CASSHYTSGISYEQYF.

The rearrangement joins TRBV27 to TRBJ2-7; D might be TRBD1 (5 bases). V was shortened by 6 bases and J by 0 bases, with 12 bases between the two germline ends. Germline CDR1 MNHEY, CDR2 SMNVEV (reference sequence). The CDR3 has 14 amino acids. The CDR3 region has the DNA TGTGCCAGCAGCCCCGTCAGGGCCTCCTACGAGCAGTACTTC. It translates to CASSPVRASYEQYF.

The chain links TRBV19 to TRBJ1-1; 8 nucleotides align to TRBD1. With V trimmed by 7 bases and J by 5 bases, 12 bases remained unmatched. CDR3 size: 15 residues. CDR1 and CDR2 (germline): LNHDA, SQIVND (reference sequence). The CDR3 DNA is TGTGCCAGTATCCCGACAGGGGCCCCGAAGACTGAAGCTTTCTTT. Encoded protein: CASIPTGAPKTEAFF.

This clone occurred a few times. The rearrangement links TRBV18 to TRBJ1-4, with D uncertain. The CDR3 loop spans 15 amino acids. V lost 6 bases, J lost 8 bases, and 19 bases lay in between. Germline-derived CDR1 and CDR2 are KGHSH and LQKENI. CDR3 bases: TGTGCCAGCTCGCCGGCCCCCCGATCGGAGGAAAAACTGTTTTTT. Protein: CASSPAPRSEEKLFF.

The genes are TRBV30 and TRBJ2-7; the match to TRBD1 covers 7 bases. The length of the CDR3 is 15 residues. J gave up 5 bases and V 1 base, and 11 bases lay outside the gene matches. Germline lookup yields CDR1 GTSNPN and CDR2 SVGIG (reference sequence). The CDR3 sequence: CAWSGRTLTGNEQYF. CDR3 in DNA: TGTGCCTGGAGTGGACGAACATTGACAGGGAACGAGCAGTACTTC.

The count of this clone is one. J is TRBJ2-7 and V is TRBV2; 8 nucleotides match TRBD1. Germline CDR1 SNHLY, CDR2 FYNNEI. Unmatched junction bases numbered 4, after V lost 6 bases and J lost 0 bases. This CDR3 is built from 14 residues. The CDR3 DNA reads as TGTGCCAGCAGGGACAGGGAAACCTCCTACGAGCAGTACTTC. Its translation is CASRDRETSYEQYF.

Written as DNA, the CDR3 is TGTGCCAGCAGCTTGAAAATGTCAGGGGAAACTGAAGCTTTCTTT. Translation gives CASSLKMSGETEAFF. The rearrangement joins TRBV5-4 to TRBJ1-1; maybe TRBD1 (6 bases). CDR3 size: 15 residues. Germline-derived CDR1 and CDR2 are SGHNT and YYREEE (reference sequence). The ends were cut back, 1 base at V and 5 bases at J, with 15 bases in the middle.

J is TRBJ1-1 and V is TRBV29-1; D remains unclear. The V and J ends lost 7 bases and 1 base respectively, with 22 bases between them. CDR1 is SQVTM, CDR2 ANQGSEA, per germline. There are 16 residues in the CDR3. Here the CDR3 DNA reads TGCAGCGGCCTTTGGGGTCGGACTCTCAGGAACACTGAAGCTTTCTTT. Translated: CSGLWGRTLRNTEAFF.

This chain's CDR3 is CASSEGTGRGYTF. CDR3 coding DNA: TGTGCCAGCAGTGAGGGGACAGGTCGTGGCTACACCTTC. The V and J genes are TRBV2 and TRBJ1-2; 8 bases agree with TRBD1. The CDR3 consists of 13 residues. Unmatched junction bases numbered 4, after V lost 3 bases and J lost 7 bases. CDR1 is SNHLY, CDR2 FYNNEI, per germline.

This clone was observed a single time. The CDR3 DNA reads as TGCGCCAGCAGCTCCGCGGGAGGCAGGGCAGATACGCAGTATTTT. Its protein product is CASSSAGGRADTQYF. The chain has TRBV5-1 and TRBJ2-3, with 8 positions matching TRBD2. The ends lost 3 bases at V and 4 bases at J; junction bases unmatched: 7. Germline V gene data show CDR1 as SGHRS and CDR2 as YFSETQ. The CDR3 runs to 15 residues.